The 30 T cell receptor beta chains below were found in one sample sequenced in a study of blood T cell repertoires in COVID-19. Sequencing used immunoSEQ multiplex PCR; TCRdb keeps in-frame clones, though not all of them. Of roughly 180,000 clones listed, around 76% are singletons. Sequencing was done on a sample of peripheral blood. These receptors all come from a woman between 45 and 65 years old with active or convalescent COVID-19.

The V call is TRBV7-3, the J call TRBJ2-1, with 8 bases lining up with TRBD2. With V trimmed by 0 bases and J by 5 bases, 3 bases remained unmatched. Germline V lookup: CDR1 SGHTA, CDR2 FQGTGA. CDR3 length: 15 amino acids. The CDR3 bases are TGTGCCAGCAGCTTAACCGGGACTAGGGACAATGAGCAGTTCTTC. Translated: CASSLTGTRDNEQFF.

The J gene is TRBJ2-1, the V gene TRBV18; 12 positions match TRBD2. This CDR3 contains 16 residues. V lost 3 bases to trimming and J lost 10 bases; unmatched junction nucleotides: 10. Germline V lookup: CDR1 KGHSH, CDR2 LQKENI. The CDR3 loop is CASSPAGTSGSNEQFF. The DNA for the CDR3 is TGTGCCAGCTCACCGGCCGGGACTAGCGGGTCTAACGAGCAGTTCTTC.

This chain connects TRBV18 to TRBJ1-5; no firm D call. Germline loops: CDR1 KGHSH, CDR2 LQKENI. Trimming removed 6 bases from V and 3 bases from J, with 9 bases in between. CDR3 length: 13 amino acids. The CDR3 DNA is TGTGCCAGCTCCCAAGGACTCAATCAGCCCCAGCATTTT. Translation gives CASSQGLNQPQHF.

The chain is built from TRBV7-9 and TRBJ2-1, with 8 positions matching TRBD2. Trimming at V came to 3 bases and at J to 6 bases, leaving 1 base not matched to a gene. CDR1 is SEHNR, CDR2 FQNEAQ, per germline (reference sequence). CDR3 length: 13 residues. CDR3 region: CASSFGGANEQFF. CDR3 coding DNA: TGTGCCAGCAGCTTCGGGGGGGCCAATGAGCAGTTCTTC.

This clone was seen at least ten times. J is TRBJ2-7 and V is TRBV30; no definite D call. Germline-derived CDR1 and CDR2 are GTSNPN and SVGIG (reference sequence). The ends were cut back, 0 bases at V and 0 bases at J, with 3 bases in the middle. This CDR3 contains 12 residues. In nucleotides, the CDR3 is TGTGCCTGGAGTGTCAGCTCCTACGAGCAGTACTTC. It encodes CAWSVSSYEQYF. The variable domain in full, with the rest retrieved from reference TRBV30 and TRBJ2-7, is SQTIHQWPATLVQPVGSPLSLECTVEGTSNPNLYWYRQAAGRGLQLLFYSVGIGQISSEVPQNLSASRPQDRQFILSSKKLLLSDSGFYLCAWSVSSYEQYFGPGTRLTVT.

J is TRBJ2-3 and V is TRBV28; D perhaps matches TRBD2 (5 bases). The CDR3 loop spans 15 amino acids. V lost 3 bases, J lost 3 bases, and 13 bases lay in between. CDR1 and CDR2 (germline): MDHEN, SYDVKM. CDR3 DNA: TGTGCCAGCAGTTTTCTAGGCGGAGGTACAGATACGCAGTATTTT. Encoded protein: CASSFLGGGTDTQYF.

This sequence joins TRBV2 and TRBJ1-2, with unresolved D. The CDR3 loop spans 13 amino acids. The V gene lost 2 bases and the J gene lost 5 bases, with 9 bases spanning the gap. CDR1 and CDR2 (germline): SNHLY, FYNNEI. The CDR3 DNA sequence: TGTGCCAGCAGTGAAACGCGAGCATATGGCTACACCTTC. Its protein is CASSETRAYGYTF.

V is TRBV2 and J is TRBJ2-1; TRBD2 is a possible D gene (6 bases). Germline CDR1 and CDR2: SNHLY and FYNNEI. Trimming removed 5 bases at V and 5 bases at J, with 19 bases between. This CDR3 has 16 amino acids. CDR3 loop: CASSNTAGPANNEQFF. For the CDR3, the DNA is TGTGCCAGCAGTAACACAGCGGGCCCTGCCAACAATGAGCAGTTCTTC.

The rearrangement joins TRBV5-1 to TRBJ1-3, with D uncertain. Germline V gives CDR1 SGHRS, CDR2 YFSETQ. Trimming removed 0 bases at V and 0 bases at J, with 10 bases between. The CDR3 loop spans 16 amino acids. In nucleotides, the CDR3 is TGCGCCAGCAGCTTGGGAGCAGCGAACTCTGGAAACACCATATATTTT. Translating it yields CASSLGAANSGNTIYF.

The CDR3 nucleotides are TGTGCCAGTAGTAGGGACTTCTCCTACGAGCAGTACTTC. Protein: CASSRDFSYEQYF. V usage is TRBV19 and J usage is TRBJ2-7; a possible D gene is TRBD2 (6 bases). The CDR3 totals 13 residues. Trimming shortened V by 4 bases and J by 0 bases, and 7 bases separated the two germline ends. Germline V gives CDR1 LNHDA, CDR2 SQIVND (reference sequence).

DNA of the CDR3: TGTGCCAGCAGTTACGGGCTAGGGACAGGCAATTCACCCCTCCACTTT. It encodes CASSYGLGTGNSPLHF. The chain couples TRBV6-5 to TRBJ1-6, with 8 bases fitting TRBD1. V shed 2 bases, J shed 7 bases, and the junction held 7 bases outside the gene matches. Looked up from germline, CDR1 is MNHEY and CDR2 is SVGAGI. This CDR3 has 16 residues.

The CDR3 sequence: CASSQVVGGSEQYF. The DNA for the CDR3 is TGTGCCAGCAGCCAAGTCGTAGGGGGCAGTGAGCAGTACTTC. The chain uses TRBV5-5 and TRBJ2-7; the match to TRBD1 covers 7 bases. Germline V gene sequence: CDR1 SGHKS, CDR2 YYEKEE (reference sequence). The CDR3 runs 14 residues. The ends lost 4 bases at V and 7 bases at J; junction bases unmatched: 11. The full variable domain, in which reference TRBV5-5 and TRBJ2-7 provide the parts outside the CDR3, is DAGVTQSPTHLIKTRGQQVTLRCSPISGHKSVSWYQQVLGQGPQFIFQYYEKEERGRGNFPDRFSARQFPNYSSELNVNALLLGDSALYLCASSQVVGGSEQYFGPGTRLTVT.

The chain employs TRBV9 and TRBJ1-5; the match to TRBD1 covers 8 bases. Trimming took 4 bases from V and 5 from J; bases not matched to a gene: 8. The germline V gene has CDR1 SGDLS and CDR2 YYNGEE. The CDR3 is 15 residues long. The DNA for the CDR3 is TGTGCCAGCAGCTCAGGACAGGGCGGGGATCAGCCCCAGCATTTT. Amino acids: CASSSGQGGDQPQHF.

The chain has TRBV18 and TRBJ1-2; no clear D gene. Between the trimmed V and J ends, which lost 5 bases and 7 bases, there was a span of 11 bases. Germline V gene data show CDR1 as KGHSH and CDR2 as LQKENI. The CDR3 is 12 residues long. The CDR3, as DNA: TGTGCCAGCTCAGAGGCCGAAGGTGGCTACACCTTC. Encoded protein: CASSEAEGGYTF.

V and J are TRBV6-5 and TRBJ1-4; 9 positions match TRBD1. V dropped 6 bases and J dropped 8; count of bases not matched to a gene: 10. The CDR3 is 15 amino acids. CDR1 is MNHEY, CDR2 SVGAGI, per germline. The CDR3 loop is CASRNPGTGNEKLFF. CDR3 sequence (DNA): TGTGCCAGCAGGAACCCCGGGACAGGGAACGAAAAACTGTTTTTT.

The CDR3 DNA reads TGTGCCACCCGGTTCAATGAAAAACTGTTTTTT. Amino acids: CATRFNEKLFF. This chain joins TRBV12-3 or TRBV12-4 and TRBJ1-4; D remains unclear. The CDR3 spans 11 residues. V lost 10 bases to trimming and J lost 5 bases, with 8 bases between them.

This clone was recorded many times. V gene TRBV2 combines with J gene TRBJ2-2; 7 bases fit TRBD2. Germline lookup yields CDR1 SNHLY and CDR2 FYNNEI. The CDR3 is 15 residues long. V shed 5 bases and J 7 bases; nucleotides not matched to a gene: 10. The CDR3 coding sequence is TGTGCCAGCAGTATTCCACTAGGGGAGGGCGGGGAGCTGTTTTTT. Translating it yields CASSIPLGEGGELFF.

This chain connects TRBV6-4 to TRBJ1-5; no clear D gene. Trimming pared 4 bases from V and 7 bases from J, leaving 11 bases between. Per germline, CDR1 MRHNA and CDR2 SNTAGT. This CDR3 comprises 13 residues. DNA for the CDR3: TGTGCCAGCAGTGCTGAGGTTGGGCAGCCCCAGCATTTT. This gives the protein CASSAEVGQPQHF.

The rearrangement uses TRBV2 and TRBJ2-7, with TRBD1 matching over 9 bases. With 6 bases clipped from V and 5 bases from J, the junction kept 20 bases outside the gene matches. The length of the CDR3 is 18 residues. CDR1 is SNHLY, CDR2 FYNNEI, per germline. CDR3 region: CASSGPSGSGTGPHEQYF. The CDR3 nucleotides are TGTGCCAGCAGCGGACCCTCCGGTTCTGGGACAGGGCCCCACGAGCAGTACTTC.

The rearrangement uses TRBV4-1 and TRBJ2-1, with 7 bases aligning to TRBD1. Germline V gives CDR1 MGHRA, CDR2 YSYEKL. J was trimmed by 8 bases and V by 6 bases; bases with no gene match: 4. This CDR3 spans 12 amino acids. CDR3 nucleotide sequence: TGCGCCAGCAGAAAAGGGGGCGATGAGCAGTTCTTC. Protein product: CASRKGGDEQFF.

The J gene is TRBJ2-7, the V gene TRBV28, with TRBD2 matching 10 bases. J gave up 1 base and V 4 bases, and 4 bases lay outside the gene matches. This CDR3 has 15 residues. Germline V CDR1 and CDR2: MDHEN, SYDVKM. The CDR3 spells CASSSQAGGSYEQYF. In DNA, the CDR3 is TGTGCCAGCAGTTCCCAAGCGGGAGGGTCCTACGAGCAGTACTTC.

A single count supports this clone. V gene TRBV19 combines with J gene TRBJ1-1; 7 bases match TRBD1. From germline, CDR1 is LNHDA and CDR2 SQIVND (reference sequence). This CDR3 spans 14 amino acids. V was clipped by 5 bases and J by 4 bases; unmatched bases: 7. The DNA of the CDR3 is TGTGCCAGTAGTTTCCCCGACAGGGCCACTGAAGCTTTCTTT. Protein product: CASSFPDRATEAFF.

The DNA of the CDR3 is TGTGCCAGCAGCCAAGGTACAGGGGGTTTGAAGACCCAGTACTTC. Translated: CASSQGTGGLKTQYF. This sequence joins TRBV3-1 (or the pseudogene TRBV3-2) and TRBJ2-5, with 8 nucleotides matching TRBD1. Trimming cost V 1 base and J 6 bases; bases outside gene matches: 7. Germline values: CDR1 LGHDT, CDR2 YNNKEL (reference sequence). The CDR3 length is 15 residues.

This clone was seen just once. The rearrangement links TRBV20-1 to TRBJ2-5; 8 bases align to TRBD2. Trimming at V came to 3 bases and at J to 4 bases, leaving 7 bases not matched to a gene. The CDR3 extends over 14 amino acids. Germline V gives CDR1 DFQATT, CDR2 SNEGSKA (reference sequence). CDR3 amino acids: CSASSGTSVETQYF. CDR3 nucleotide sequence: TGCAGTGCTAGTAGCGGGACGTCAGTAGAGACCCAGTACTTC.

The chain has TRBV20-1 and TRBJ1-5, with TRBD1 identical over 7 bases. CDR3 size: 14 residues. The junction had 7 bases not matched to a gene; V was cut back by 3 bases and J by 5 bases. Germline lookup yields CDR1 DFQATT and CDR2 SNEGSKA (reference sequence). The CDR3 DNA is TGCAGTGCTAGTACCGGGACAGCAGATCAGCCCCAGCATTTT. Translation: CSASTGTADQPQHF.

In its sample, this clone was seen once. CDR3 loop: CASSPRLGGAYNEQFF. Written as DNA, the CDR3 is TGTGCCAGCAGTCCACGCCTCGGGGGAGCCTACAATGAGCAGTTCTTC. V usage is TRBV27 and J usage is TRBJ2-1, with a tentative D call TRBD2 (6 bases). From germline, CDR1 is MNHEY and CDR2 SMNVEV (reference sequence). The CDR3 sequence is 16 residues long. Deletions cut 5 bases from V and 2 bases from J, with 16 bases between.

The CDR3 coding sequence is TGTGCCAGCAGTCTAGCGGGAGTAGGCTACGAGCAGTACTTC. Translation gives CASSLAGVGYEQYF. V gene TRBV6-2 or TRBV6-3 combines with J gene TRBJ2-7; 10 nucleotides agree with TRBD2. After removal of 5 bases from V and 3 bases from J, the junction contained 4 bases not matched to a gene. Germline V gives CDR1 MNHEY, CDR2 SVGEGT. The length of the CDR3 is 14 residues.

The chain uses TRBV30 and TRBJ1-2, with TRBD1 identical over 11 bases. Germline CDR1 and CDR2: GTSNPN and SVGIG (reference sequence). V was pared by 5 bases and J by 7 bases, with 6 bases of the junction left unmatched. This CDR3 comprises 13 residues. The chain's CDR3 is CAWWTGTGGGYTF. CDR3 nucleotide sequence: TGTGCCTGGTGGACCGGGACAGGGGGTGGCTACACCTTC.

V gene TRBV6-4 combines with J gene TRBJ2-7; D is ambiguous. The CDR3 consists of 13 residues. V gave up 1 base and J gave up 6 bases, with 10 bases separating them. Germline assignment: CDR1 MRHNA and CDR2 SNTAGT. The CDR3 here is CASSDWSTPEQYF. In nucleotides, the CDR3 is TGTGCCAGCAGTGACTGGTCAACTCCCGAGCAGTACTTC.

CDR3 nucleotide sequence: TGTGCCTGGGCAAAAGGGGGCTACGGAAACACCATATATTTT. Translating gives CAWAKGGYGNTIYF. The chain recombines TRBV30 with TRBJ1-3, with 7 bases aligning to TRBD1. The CDR3 sequence is 14 residues long. CDR1 and CDR2 (germline): GTSNPN, SVGIG (reference sequence). V shed 5 bases, J shed 4 bases, and the junction held 8 bases outside the gene matches.